A single sample is the source of the 15 T cell receptor beta chains below, sequenced in a study of T cells after posttransplantation cyclophosphamide. Some clones are missing from TCRdb's copy, which holds only in-frame ones; the method was immunoSEQ multiplex PCR. The counts give 20,000 to 30,000 clones, none of them seen only once; nearly 1.5% is held by the top ten. Sequencing used PBMCs. Receptors were obtained from a man aged 50 or older in good health, CMV-negative, and a related stem cell transplant donor.

This clone was recorded many times. This sample also contains other DNA sequences that code for the same CDR3. The chain couples TRBV4-1 to TRBJ2-5; D gene unclear. The CDR3 runs 13 residues. V shed 0 bases and J shed 5 bases, with 7 bases lying between them. Germline V lookup: CDR1 MGHRA, CDR2 YSYEKL. In DNA form, the CDR3 reads TGCGCCAGCAGCCAAGATTCTAGGGAGACCCAGTACTTC. Translating it yields CASSQDSRETQYF.

This clone was detected many times. The chain couples TRBV6-5 to TRBJ2-5, with TRBD1 matching 9 bases. The junction had 8 bases not matched to a gene; V was cut back by 6 bases and J by 3 bases. CDR1 is MNHEY, CDR2 SVGAGI, per germline. The CDR3 contains 15 residues. This CDR3 reads CASRTGGAGEETQYF. The CDR3 nucleotides are TGTGCCAGCAGGACAGGGGGGGCTGGGGAAGAGACCCAGTACTTC.

In this sample, this clone turned up many times. J is TRBJ2-5 and V is TRBV6-1; D gene ambiguous. CDR1 and CDR2 from the germline V gene are MNHNS and SASEGT. Deletions cut 7 bases from V and 4 bases from J, with 16 bases between. The CDR3 loop spans 14 amino acids. CDR3 sequence reads: CASTPRLSGETQYF. The CDR3 DNA reads TGTGCCAGCACCCCCCGGTTATCGGGAGAGACCCAGTACTTC.

The sample holds many counts of this clone. The chain joins TRBV7-2 to TRBJ1-1, with 8 bases fitting TRBD1. CDR1 and CDR2 (germline): SGHTA, FQGNSA. The CDR3 runs 13 residues. V shed 6 bases, J shed 5 bases, and the junction held 5 bases outside the gene matches. CDR3 amino acids: CASRSDRGTEAFF. The CDR3 coding sequence is TGTGCCAGCAGAAGCGACAGGGGAACTGAAGCTTTCTTT.

This clone appeared many times. This sequence joins TRBV7-8 and TRBJ1-1, with a tentative D call TRBD1 (5 bases). This CDR3 has 12 amino acids. Germline-derived CDR1 and CDR2 are SGHVS and FQNEAQ. V was clipped by 0 bases and J by 13 bases, with 12 bases between them. Here the CDR3 DNA reads TGTGCCAGCAGCTTAGCGGGGGGGTTTGGTTTCTTT. This sequence encodes CASSLAGGFGFF.

In this sample, this clone turned up many times. V is TRBV19 and J is TRBJ1-1; D perhaps matches TRBD1 (6 bases). The length of the CDR3 is 13 residues. Trimming took off 5 bases at V and 1 base at J, with 8 bases between the two ends. CDR1 and CDR2 from the germline V gene are LNHDA and SQIVND (reference sequence). The CDR3 protein is CASSVTGNTEAFF. CDR3 nucleotides: TGTGCCAGTAGTGTGACAGGGAACACTGAAGCTTTCTTT.

This clone was found many times. The chain carries TRBV28 and TRBJ2-7, with a possible D match to TRBD1 (6 bases). Between the trimmed V and J ends, which lost 1 base and 0 bases, there was a span of 22 bases. The germline CDR1 and CDR2 sequences are MDHEN and SYDVKM. The CDR3 extends over 19 amino acids. The chain's CDR3 is CASSLFRQKGHAISYEQYF. The CDR3 nucleotides read TGTGCCAGCAGTTTATTCCGACAAAAGGGACACGCTATCTCCTACGAGCAGTACTTC. Full variable domain (missing parts from reference TRBV28 and TRBJ2-7): DVKVTQSSRYLVKRTGEKVFLECVQDMDHENMFWYRQDPGLGLRLIYFSYDVKMKEKGDIPEGYSVSREKKERFSLILESASTNQTSMYLCASSLFRQKGHAISYEQYFGPGTRLTVT.

The sample holds many counts of this clone. The chain recombines TRBV28 with TRBJ2-7; TRBD1 matches at 7 bases. V was pared by 6 bases and J by 5 bases, with 10 bases of the junction left unmatched. This CDR3 has 14 residues. Germline CDR1 reads MDHEN; CDR2 reads SYDVKM. DNA of the CDR3: TGTGCCAGCAGCTGGGGCACAGGGGCCGACGAGCAGTACTTC. Encoded protein: CASSWGTGADEQYF.

This clone was detected many times. This chain uses TRBV27 with TRBJ2-1, with 7 bases lining up with TRBD2. Germline V lookup: CDR1 MNHEY, CDR2 SMNVEV (reference sequence). The CDR3 totals 14 residues. Trimming took 5 bases from V and 4 from J; bases not matched to a gene: 5. The DNA for the CDR3 is TGTGCCAGCAGTCCAGGGAGGGATTACAATGAGCAGTTCTTC. Translated, it gives CASSPGRDYNEQFF.

This clone was seen repeatedly, ten times or more. This chain uses TRBV18 with TRBJ2-5; a weak D match, TRBD1 (6 bases). The germline CDR1 and CDR2 sequences are KGHSH and LQKENI. V was pared by 2 bases and J by 2 bases, with 12 bases between. The CDR3 is 15 residues long. This CDR3 reads CASSPITGLQETQYF. Written as DNA, the CDR3 is TGTGCCAGCTCACCAATTACAGGGCTTCAAGAGACCCAGTACTTC. Looking up the rest from reference TRBV18 and TRBJ2-5 gives the full variable domain: NAGVMQNPRHLVRRRGQEARLRCSPMKGHSHVYWYRQLPEEGLKFMVYLQKENIIDESGMPKERFSAEFPKEGPSILRIQQVVRGDSAAYFCASSPITGLQETQYFGPGTRLLVL.

This clone occurred many times. The chain couples TRBV6-1 to TRBJ2-1; TRBD2 might be the D (6 bases). V lost 2 bases, J lost 0 bases, and 8 bases lay in between. The germline gives CDR1 MNHNS, CDR2 SASEGT. The CDR3 contains 15 residues. CDR3 sequence: CASSERGISYNEQFF. The DNA for the CDR3 is TGTGCCAGCAGTGAACGGGGGATCTCCTACAATGAGCAGTTCTTC.

The chain has TRBV27 and TRBJ2-5, with a tentative D call TRBD2 (5 bases). The DNA end is more similar to TRBJ2-7, so the J call may be wrong. CDR3 length: 15 amino acids. CDR1 and CDR2 from the germline V gene are MNHEY and SMNVEV (reference sequence). The CDR3, as DNA: TGTGCCAGCAGTCTTCGACCGACGGGGTCCTACGAGCAGTACTTC. This translates into CASSLRPTGSYEQYF.

In this sample, this clone turned up many times. V usage is TRBV11-2 and J usage is TRBJ1-2, with TRBD1 matching 7 bases. J was trimmed by 0 bases and V by 4 bases; bases with no gene match: 8. Looked up from germline, CDR1 is SGHAT and CDR2 is FQNNGV. This CDR3 is built from 16 residues. The CDR3 is CASSSSMGQTNYGYTF. In DNA form, the CDR3 reads TGTGCCAGCAGCTCCTCCATGGGACAGACTAACTATGGCTACACCTTC.

This clone was found many times. J is TRBJ1-1 and V is TRBV5-1; D is perhaps TRBD1 (5 bases). CDR1 and CDR2 from the germline V gene are SGHRS and YFSETQ. Trimming left V 4 bases short and J 7 bases short, with 17 bases between. The CDR3 consists of 14 residues. The CDR3: CASSALTLGHEAFF. Written as DNA, the CDR3 is TGCGCCAGCAGCGCCCTGACCCTAGGACATGAAGCTTTCTTT.

This clone was seen many times. The chain links TRBV18 to TRBJ2-5, with TRBD2 as a possible D gene (5 bases). Germline V gives CDR1 KGHSH, CDR2 LQKENI. This CDR3 comprises 13 residues. The ends were cut back, 8 bases at V and 2 bases at J, with 12 bases in the middle. The CDR3 reads CASAPGVQETQYF. CDR3 coding DNA: TGTGCCAGCGCCCCCGGGGTACAAGAGACCCAGTACTTC.